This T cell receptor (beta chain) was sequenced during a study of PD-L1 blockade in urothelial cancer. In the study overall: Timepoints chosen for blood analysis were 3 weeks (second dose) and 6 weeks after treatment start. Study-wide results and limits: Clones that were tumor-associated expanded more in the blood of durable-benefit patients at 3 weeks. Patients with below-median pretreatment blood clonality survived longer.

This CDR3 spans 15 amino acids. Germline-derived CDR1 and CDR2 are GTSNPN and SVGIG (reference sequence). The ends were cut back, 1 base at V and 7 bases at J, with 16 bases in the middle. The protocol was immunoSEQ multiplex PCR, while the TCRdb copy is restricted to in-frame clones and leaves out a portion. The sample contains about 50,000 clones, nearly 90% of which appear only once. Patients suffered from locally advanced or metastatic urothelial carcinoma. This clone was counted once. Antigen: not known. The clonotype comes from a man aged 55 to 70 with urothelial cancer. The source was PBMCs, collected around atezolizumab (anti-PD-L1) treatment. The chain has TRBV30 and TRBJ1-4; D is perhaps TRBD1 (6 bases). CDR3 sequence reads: CAWSGDGGAGEKLFF. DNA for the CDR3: TGTGCCTGGAGTGGGGACGGGGGGGCAGGTGAAAAACTGTTTTTT.